What follows is one T cell receptor beta chain and its context. The antigen is unknown. The record originates from a study of blood T cell dynamics during melanoma immunotherapy. Study at large: Patients with metastatic melanoma got pembrolizumab or nivolumab-ipilimumab as first-line care.

Time point given: week 3, after first cycle of checkpoint inhibitor. Prior systemic cancer therapy, immunosuppressant use and other active malignancies excluded patients. CDR1 is SGHVS and CDR2 is FNYEAQ in the germline V gene. The CDR3 runs to 15 residues. Trimming at V came to 6 bases and at J to 4 bases, leaving 8 bases not matched to a gene. Sequenced by immunoSEQ multiplex PCR; TCRdb stores in-frame clones only, minus some. The sample shows 7,000 to 10,000 clones, 85% to 90% of them seen only once. Study-level points and caveats: The study could not tell melanoma-specific clones from general immune activation.

Here the sequenced sample was blood, taken from a patient treated with checkpoint blockade. V is TRBV7-6 and J is TRBJ2-7; 11 bases align to TRBD2. This TCR came from a human donor with melanoma. Here the CDR3 DNA reads TGTGCCAGCAGACCAACTAGCGGGAGAATGTACGAGCAGTACTTC. Its translation: CASRPTSGRMYEQYF.